These 14 T cell receptor beta chains were all obtained from the same sample, sequenced in a study of T-cell reconstitution after alpha-beta-depleted transplantation in children. Library preparation (for TCRbeta) was performed with unique molecular identifiers. MiXCR, applied by TCRdb to the PCR reads, yields one record per CDR3 protein. Among 900,000 or so distinct CDR3 sequences, about 15% were seen once, and the ten largest hold about 5%. This material consisted of PBMCs, mostly from graft donor cells, taken 360 days after TCRalphabeta/CD19-depleted stem cell transplant. Source of these receptors: a male patient younger than 18 who had a stem cell transplant for acute lymphoblastic leukemia, so the T cells may come from the graft donor.

The chain carries TRBV5-1 and TRBJ2-1, with 8 bases aligning to TRBD2. With V trimmed by 4 bases and J by 6 bases, 12 bases remained unmatched. The germline gives CDR1 SGHRS, CDR2 YFSETQ. The CDR3 runs 16 residues. CDR3 in DNA: TGCGCCAGCAGCCACAGCGGCACGGGAGGGGCCAATGAGCAGTTCTTC. Amino acids: CASSHSGTGGANEQFF.

The genes are TRBV7-4 and TRBJ2-7, with TRBD2 as a possible D gene (6 bases). The CDR3 sequence is 16 residues long. Germline V CDR1 and CDR2: SGHVT, SQSDAQ. The germline V and J ends were trimmed by 5 bases and 0 bases, with 17 bases remaining between them. The CDR3 sequence: CASSRPSVPSSYEQYF. Written as DNA, the CDR3 is TGTGCCAGCAGCCGTCCTAGCGTACCAAGCTCCTACGAGCAGTACTTC.

This clonotype appeared a few times. V gene TRBV20-1 combines with J gene TRBJ2-1; 11 bases are shared with TRBD2. The V gene's germline CDR1 is DFQATT and CDR2 SNEGSKA (reference sequence). The CDR3 is made up of 13 amino acids. V lost 5 bases to trimming and J lost 10 bases; unmatched junction nucleotides: 7. The CDR3 is CSALWTSGLEQFF. For the CDR3, the DNA is TGCAGTGCTTTATGGACTAGCGGGTTAGAGCAGTTCTTC.

The V call is TRBV6-1, the J call TRBJ2-6; 10 bases fit TRBD1. The CDR3 extends over 18 amino acids. Germline values: CDR1 MNHNS, CDR2 SASEGT. Unmatched junction bases numbered 12, after V lost 6 bases and J lost 4 bases. CDR3 sequence (DNA): TGTGCCAGCAGGAGGACAGGGGGTACTATAGAGGGGGCCAACGTCCTGACTTTC. The encoded protein is CASRRTGGTIEGANVLTF.

The rearrangement joins TRBV7-2 to TRBJ2-3, with D hard to call. V was clipped by 1 base and J by 1 base, with 12 bases between them. Germline V gene sequence: CDR1 SGHTA, CDR2 FQGNSA. The CDR3 length is 16 residues. CDR3: CASSLEPALRTDTQYF. The CDR3 DNA sequence: TGTGCCAGCAGCTTAGAACCAGCGTTACGCACAGATACGCAGTATTTT.

Turning to this clonotype: A junction end diverges from the germline sequence, so it may reflect a read error. The rearrangement joins TRBV20-1 to TRBJ2-4, with D maybe TRBD2 (5 bases). Germline V gives CDR1 DFQATT, CDR2 SNEGSKA (reference sequence). The CDR3 sequence is 13 residues long. The CDR3 here is CSARAVAKNIQYF. In DNA, the CDR3 is TGCAGTGCAAGAGCGGTAGCCAAAAACATTCAGTACTTC.

This rearrangement joins TRBV20-1 to TRBJ2-7; tentatively, D is TRBD2 (7 bases). CDR3 length equals 13 residues. The germline CDR1 and CDR2 sequences are DFQATT and SNEGSKA (reference sequence). The germline V and J ends were trimmed by 5 bases and 3 bases, with 14 bases remaining between them. DNA of the CDR3: TGCAGTGCTGGGGGGGCTTTCGGCTACGAGCAGTACTTC. This codes for CSAGGAFGYEQYF.

This clonotype appeared a few times. J is TRBJ2-1 and V is TRBV28, with unresolved D. Germline CDR1 and CDR2: MDHEN and SYDVKM. Deletions cut 5 bases from V and 0 bases from J, with 14 bases between. This CDR3 contains 16 residues. The CDR3 loop is CASSPKALSSYNEQFF. The CDR3 DNA follows: TGTGCCAGCAGTCCCAAGGCTCTGAGCTCCTACAATGAGCAGTTCTTC.

This clonotype was detected a few times. This chain joins TRBV20-1 and TRBJ1-4; 12 nucleotides line up with TRBD1. Germline V lookup: CDR1 DFQATT, CDR2 SNEGSKA (reference sequence). J was trimmed by 4 bases and V by 0 bases; bases with no gene match: 6. The CDR3 is 17 amino acids. The CDR3 reads CSARDGDRGLYNEKLFF. CDR3 nucleotides: TGCAGTGCTAGAGATGGGGACAGGGGGCTCTATAATGAAAAACTGTTTTTT.

Only a few counts were recorded for this clonotype. The chain uses TRBV3-1 and TRBJ2-7, with TRBD2 matching over 7 bases. The trim removed 1 base at V and 9 bases at J, leaving 9 bases unmatched. Germline CDR1 LGHDT, CDR2 YNNKEL (reference sequence). The CDR3 contains 14 residues. CDR3 in DNA: TGTGCCAGCAGCCAAGGTTGGACTAGGTCTCGGCAGTACTTC. As protein: CASSQGWTRSRQYF.

This clonotype was detected a few times. V is TRBV18 and J is TRBJ1-5, with 11 bases aligning to TRBD1. Trimming took 4 bases from V and 5 from J; bases not matched to a gene: 7. Germline V gene sequence: CDR1 KGHSH, CDR2 LQKENI. The CDR3 has 16 residues. The CDR3 sequence: CASSQADRGQYQPQHF. In nucleotides, the CDR3 is TGTGCCAGCTCACAAGCGGACAGGGGGCAATATCAGCCCCAGCATTTT.

The J gene is TRBJ2-7, the V gene TRBV7-6, with 10 bases matching TRBD1. The CDR3 is 16 residues long. The V gene end was trimmed by 5 bases and the J gene end by 2 bases; junction bases not matched to a gene: 9. Germline assignment: CDR1 SGHVS and CDR2 FNYEAQ. The CDR3: CASSPLTGTGAYEQYF. The CDR3 nucleotides read TGTGCCAGCAGCCCGCTTACCGGGACAGGGGCCTACGAGCAGTACTTC.

The chain couples TRBV12-5 to TRBJ2-5; tentatively, D is TRBD1 (5 bases). Germline V gives CDR1 LGHNT, CDR2 FRNRAP. The CDR3 runs 13 residues. V lost 2 bases and J lost 7, with 11 bases in between. CDR3 coding DNA: TGTGCTAGTGGTTTGCCCCCGGACACGACCCAGTACTTC. It encodes CASGLPPDTTQYF.

The genes are TRBV7-6 and TRBJ2-3; no firm D call. CDR1 SGHVS and CDR2 FNYEAQ come from the germline V gene. The CDR3 totals 16 residues. Trimming stripped 3 bases from V and 3 bases from J, with 16 bases between. The CDR3 spells CASSFGGARSTDTQYF. The DNA of the CDR3 is TGTGCCAGCAGCTTTGGCGGAGCCCGATCAACAGATACGCAGTATTTT.